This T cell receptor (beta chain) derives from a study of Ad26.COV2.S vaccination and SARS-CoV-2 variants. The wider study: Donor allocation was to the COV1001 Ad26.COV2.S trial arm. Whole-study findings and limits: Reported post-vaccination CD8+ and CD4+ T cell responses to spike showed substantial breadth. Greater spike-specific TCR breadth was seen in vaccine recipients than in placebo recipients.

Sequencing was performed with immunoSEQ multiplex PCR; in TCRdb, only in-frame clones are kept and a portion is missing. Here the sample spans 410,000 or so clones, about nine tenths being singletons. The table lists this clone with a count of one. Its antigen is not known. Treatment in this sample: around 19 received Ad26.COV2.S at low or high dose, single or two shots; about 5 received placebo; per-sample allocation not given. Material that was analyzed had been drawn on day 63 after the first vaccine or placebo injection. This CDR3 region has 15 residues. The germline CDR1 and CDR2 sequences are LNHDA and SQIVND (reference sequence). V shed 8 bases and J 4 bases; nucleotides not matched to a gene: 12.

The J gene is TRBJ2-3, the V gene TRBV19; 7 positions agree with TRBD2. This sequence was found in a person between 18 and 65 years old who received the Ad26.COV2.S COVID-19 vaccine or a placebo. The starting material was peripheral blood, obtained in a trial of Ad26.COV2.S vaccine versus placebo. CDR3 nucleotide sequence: TGTGCCAGTGTGCGGGGTGGCGGGGGTCCAGATACGCAGTATTTT. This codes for CASVRGGGGPDTQYF.